Listed here is a single T cell receptor (beta chain). This sample was taken from a study of blood T cell repertoires in COVID-19. As for the study in general: There were acute and convalescent COVID-19 samples, and they came from the United States, Italy and Spain. PBMCs, B-cell-depleted T cells, or T cells were the source of the cDNA or gDNA that made up the material.

The germline V gene encodes CDR1 MGHRA and CDR2 YSYEKL. The V and J ends lost 2 bases and 2 bases respectively, with 22 bases between them. The CDR3 is made up of 18 amino acids. Per the original methods: Reference gene primer amplification gave nucleated cell count estimates. Profiling relied on immunoSEQ multiplex PCR, and the TCRdb table lists in-frame clones only, not all of them. V, J and clone size derive from that table, while D and trimming were established from the DNA sequence. The data hold 40,000 to 55,000 clones, with 85% to 95% observed a single time. Input material: peripheral blood. The sequence derives from a human donor in a cohort sampled during active COVID-19. V is TRBV4-1 and J is TRBJ2-7; D is perhaps TRBD2 (6 bases). For the CDR3, the DNA is TGCGCCAGCAGCCAATTCATTTCCACTTGGGACTTTACCTACGAGCAGTACTTC. The encoded protein is CASSQFISTWDFTYEQYF.